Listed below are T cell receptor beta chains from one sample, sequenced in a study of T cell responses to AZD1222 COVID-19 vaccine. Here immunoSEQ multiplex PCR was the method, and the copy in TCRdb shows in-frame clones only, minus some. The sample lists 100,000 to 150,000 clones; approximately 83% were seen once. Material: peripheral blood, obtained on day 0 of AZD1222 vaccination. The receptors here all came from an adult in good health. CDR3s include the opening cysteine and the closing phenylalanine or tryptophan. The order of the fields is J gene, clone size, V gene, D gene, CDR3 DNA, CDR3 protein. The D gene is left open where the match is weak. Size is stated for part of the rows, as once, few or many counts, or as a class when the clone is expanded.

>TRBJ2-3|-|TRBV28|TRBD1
TGTGCCAGCAGTTTACGACCCTGGGACAGAGACACAGATACGCAGTATTTT
CASSLRPWDRDTDTQYF
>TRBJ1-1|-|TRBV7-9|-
TGTGCCAGCAGCTTAGCAGGGAACACTGAAGCTTTCTTT
CASSLAGNTEAFF
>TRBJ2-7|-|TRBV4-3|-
TGCGCCAGCAGCCAGGCGGCCCCGAACTACGAGCAGTACTTC
CASSQAAPNYEQYF
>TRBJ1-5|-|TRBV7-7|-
TGTGCTAGCAGCTTCCTGGACAGTACTAATCAGCCCCAGCATTTT
CASSFLDSTNQPQHF
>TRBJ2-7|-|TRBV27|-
TGTGCCAGCAGTTCGGTGCTTACCTACGAGCAGTACTTC
CASSSVLTYEQYF
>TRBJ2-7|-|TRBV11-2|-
TGTGCCAGCAGCCAGTTTGGGGCCAGGGCAACCTACGAGCAGTACTTC
CASSQFGARATYEQYF
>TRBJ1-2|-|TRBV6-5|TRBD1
TGTGCCAGCAGTTACTCGAGGCAGGGGGCTGGAGGCTACACCTTC
CASSYSRQGAGGYTF
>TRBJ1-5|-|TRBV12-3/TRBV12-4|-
TGTGCCAGCAGTTACCAGGAGAATCAGCCCCAGCATTTT
CASSYQENQPQHF
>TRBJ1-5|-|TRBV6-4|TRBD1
TGTGCCAGCGAGAGAAAGAGACAGGGACCTCAGCCCCAGCATTTT
CASERKRQGPQPQHF
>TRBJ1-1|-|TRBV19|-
TGTGCCAGTAGTATCGCCCAGAACACTGAAGCTTTCTTT
CASSIAQNTEAFF
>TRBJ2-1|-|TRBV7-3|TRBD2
TGTGCCAGCAGCTTGGGGACTAGCGGTAACAATGAGCAGTTCTTC
CASSLGTSGNNEQFF
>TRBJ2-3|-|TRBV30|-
TGTGCCTGGAGTGTAGGCACAGATACGCAGTATTTT
CAWSVGTDTQYF
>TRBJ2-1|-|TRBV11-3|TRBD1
TGTGCCAGCAGCCCAACCGGGACAGGGGGCAATGAGCAGTTCTTC
CASSPTGTGGNEQFF
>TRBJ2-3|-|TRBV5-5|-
TGTGCCAGCAGCTCCCCAGTTCTGCAGGGTCAGGGAGGTACGCAGTATTTT
CASSSPVLQGQGGTQYF
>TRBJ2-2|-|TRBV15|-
TGTGCCACCAGCAGACAGGGGCGGCCCGGGGAGCTGTTTTTT
CATSRQGRPGELFF
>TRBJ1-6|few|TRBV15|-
TGTGCCACCAGCAGAGGTGATGGCAGCTCGATGAATTCACCCCTCCACTTT
CATSRGDGSSMNSPLHF
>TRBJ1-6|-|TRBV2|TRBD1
TGTGCCAGCACGGGACAGGGTGGAAATTCACCCCTCCACTTT
CASTGQGGNSPLHF
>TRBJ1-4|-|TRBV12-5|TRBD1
TGTGCTAGTGGTCCGGGACAGGGAGATGAAAAACTGTTTTTT
CASGPGQGDEKLFF
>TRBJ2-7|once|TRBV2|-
TGTGCCAGCAATAGGGGAAGCTACGAGCAGTACTTC
CASNRGSYEQYF
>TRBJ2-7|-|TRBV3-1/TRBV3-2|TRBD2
TGTGCCACCGGGCTAGCGGGGACCTACGAGCAGTACTTC
CATGLAGTYEQYF
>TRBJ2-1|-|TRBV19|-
TGTGCCAGGGGGGTCGGTCGGGGCCGGGATGAGCAGTTCTTC
CARGVGRGRDEQFF
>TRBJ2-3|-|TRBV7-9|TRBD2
TGTGCCAGCAGCCCCTACGGGGGGGGAGGCACAGATACGCAGTATTTT
CASSPYGGGGTDTQYF
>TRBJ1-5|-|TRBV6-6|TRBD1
TGTGCCAGCAGCCTACAGGGGAGGGCAAGCAATCAGCCCCAGCATTTT
CASSLQGRASNQPQHF
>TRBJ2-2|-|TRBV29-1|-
TGCAGCGTTCGGCCCCGGCGTGGCACCGGGGAGCTGTTTTTT
CSVRPRRGTGELFF
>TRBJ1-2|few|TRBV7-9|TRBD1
TGTGCCAGCAGCTTAGGTTTGGACAGGACGCCTCATGGCTACACCTTC
CASSLGLDRTPHGYTF
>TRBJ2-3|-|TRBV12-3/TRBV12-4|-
TGTGCCAGCAGTATACGAGGAGATACGCAGTATTTT
CASSIRGDTQYF
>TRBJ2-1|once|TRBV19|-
TGTGCCAGTAGTATCGGACAGCGATACAATGAGCAGTTCTTC
CASSIGQRYNEQFF
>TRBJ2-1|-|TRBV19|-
TGTGCCAGTAGTATAGATCAAGGCTTCAATGAGCAGTTCTTC
CASSIDQGFNEQFF
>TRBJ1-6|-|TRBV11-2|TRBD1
TGTGCCAGCAGCGCCCTAAACAGGGGGCGTAATTCACCCCTCCACTTT
CASSALNRGRNSPLHF
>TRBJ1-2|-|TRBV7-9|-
TGTGCCAGCAGCCCAGGGGTAAACTATGGCTACACCTTC
CASSPGVNYGYTF
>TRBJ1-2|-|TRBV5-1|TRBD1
TGCGCCAGTCGGGACAGAGCTAACTATGGCTACACCTTC
CASRDRANYGYTF
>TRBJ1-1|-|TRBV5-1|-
TGCGCCAGCGTAGGATCGAACACTGAAGCTTTCTTT
CASVGSNTEAFF
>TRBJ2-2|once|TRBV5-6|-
TGTGCCAGCAGCGAAATAAACCTCGGTGGACTTACCGGGGAGCTGTTTTTT
CASSEINLGGLTGELFF
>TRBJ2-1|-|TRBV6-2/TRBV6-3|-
TGTGCCAGCAGTTACGGGGACTTACTGCAGTTCTTC
CASSYGDLLQFF
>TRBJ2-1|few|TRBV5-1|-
TGCGCCAGCCAATCACGGCCCCCCTGGATCTTC
CASQSRPPWIF
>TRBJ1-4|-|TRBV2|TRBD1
TGTGCCAGCGTGAGGGGGCGCGATAATGAAAAACTGTTTTTT
CASVRGRDNEKLFF
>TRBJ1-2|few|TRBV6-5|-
TGTGCCAGCAGCGTGGTAGATAGTGGCTACACCTTC
CASSVVDSGYTF
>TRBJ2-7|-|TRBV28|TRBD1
TGTGCCAGCAGTTCCGGGACAGGGGGATACGAGCAGTACTTC
CASSSGTGGYEQYF
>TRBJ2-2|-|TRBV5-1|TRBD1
TGCGCCAGCAGCGGACAGGACGCCGGGGAGCTGTTTTTT
CASSGQDAGELFF
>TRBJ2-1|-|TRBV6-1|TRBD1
TGTGCCAGCAGTGAAGCGAGGACAGGTCGTCGCGATTACAATGAGCAGTTCTTC
CASSEARTGRRDYNEQFF
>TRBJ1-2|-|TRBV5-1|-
TGCGCCAGCAGCTTGACAGGGTTAGATGGCTACACCTTC
CASSLTGLDGYTF
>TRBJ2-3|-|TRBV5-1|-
TGCGCCAGCAGCGTCGCGCTACTAGGGCGAGGCACAGATACGCAGTATTTT
CASSVALLGRGTDTQYF
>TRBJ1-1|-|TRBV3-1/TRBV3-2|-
TGTGCCAGCAGTCCCTTGGCCGGGACTGAAGCTTTCTTT
CASSPLAGTEAFF
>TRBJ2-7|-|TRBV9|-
TGTGCCAGCAGCGTAGGCGGACATCCTTCCTACGAGCAGTACTTC
CASSVGGHPSYEQYF
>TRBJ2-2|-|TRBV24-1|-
TGTGCCTCAGCCCGGGAGAACACCGGGGAGCTGTTTTTT
CASARENTGELFF
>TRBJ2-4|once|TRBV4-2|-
TGTGCCAGCAGCCAAGATCAGCTTGCCAGAAACATTCAGTACTTC
CASSQDQLARNIQYF
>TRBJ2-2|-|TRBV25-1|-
TGTGCCAGCAGTGAATACCGACAATACGGGGAGCTGTTTTTT
CASSEYRQYGELFF
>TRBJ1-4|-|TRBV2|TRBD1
TGTGCCAGCAGTGAACCCGGGACAGGGGAAGAAAAACTGTTTTTT
CASSEPGTGEEKLFF
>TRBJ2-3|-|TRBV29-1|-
TGCAGCGTTGGGGGGGAGGCAGATACGCAGTATTTT
CSVGGEADTQYF